This TCR beta chain was obtained from a study of CD8 T cells in ankylosing spondylitis. Regarding this clonotype: Its antigen is still unknown.

It was by quantitative 5'-RACE with molecular barcodes that TCR beta libraries were made. From the 5' RACE reads, TCRdb called clonotypes with MiXCR, one entry per CDR3 protein. The data contain around 250,000 distinct CDR3 sequences, approximately 30% of them singletons. Study-wide results and limits: Within matched ankylosing spondylitis synovial fluid, disease-linked clones were reportedly significantly enriched.

This CDR3 contains 16 residues. Germline CDR1 is DFQATT and CDR2 is SNEGSKA (reference sequence). Trimming at V came to 3 bases and at J to 3 bases, leaving 7 bases not matched to a gene. The sequencing sample was made of blood, either unsorted or a sorted T cell fraction (not recorded which). The rearrangement joins TRBV20-1 to TRBJ2-7, with 14 positions matching TRBD2. This clonotype was obtained from a male donor with ankylosing spondylitis or in good health (not recorded which). CDR3 loop: CSASGSGTSGGYEQYF. The DNA for the CDR3 is TGCAGTGCTAGTGGTTCCGGGACTAGCGGGGGCTACGAGCAGTACTTC.